The sequence of this T cell receptor beta chain was determined in a study of CD8 T cells in ankylosing spondylitis. Findings and caveats of the study: It appeared that ankylosing spondylitis blood was characterized by a TCR beta motif of under ten highly homologous variants. As for the disease-linked clones, they showed a CD8+ phenotype and occurred at relatively low frequencies in peripheral blood. Clones tied to disease were said to be significantly enriched in matched ankylosing spondylitis synovial fluid. Several of the motif variants were reported before in synovial fluid and blood from reactive arthritis.

The CDR3 has 15 amino acids. Germline CDR1 is SEHNR and CDR2 is FQNEAQ (reference sequence). V was pared by 1 base and J by 0 bases, with 8 bases between. On this clonotype itself: Its antigen remains unknown.

MiXCR, run by TCRdb on the 5' RACE reads, gives a single entry per CDR3 protein. The sample yields about 390,000 distinct CDR3 sequences, more than 20% seen once. The sample consisted of blood, either unsorted or a sorted T cell fraction (not recorded which). The origin of this receptor is a male donor with ankylosing spondylitis. V usage is TRBV7-9 and J usage is TRBJ2-3, with a tentative D call TRBD2 (5 bases). As DNA, the CDR3 is TGTGCCAGCAGCTTAGGAGCGGTGAGCACAGATACGCAGTATTTT. It specifies CASSLGAVSTDTQYF.